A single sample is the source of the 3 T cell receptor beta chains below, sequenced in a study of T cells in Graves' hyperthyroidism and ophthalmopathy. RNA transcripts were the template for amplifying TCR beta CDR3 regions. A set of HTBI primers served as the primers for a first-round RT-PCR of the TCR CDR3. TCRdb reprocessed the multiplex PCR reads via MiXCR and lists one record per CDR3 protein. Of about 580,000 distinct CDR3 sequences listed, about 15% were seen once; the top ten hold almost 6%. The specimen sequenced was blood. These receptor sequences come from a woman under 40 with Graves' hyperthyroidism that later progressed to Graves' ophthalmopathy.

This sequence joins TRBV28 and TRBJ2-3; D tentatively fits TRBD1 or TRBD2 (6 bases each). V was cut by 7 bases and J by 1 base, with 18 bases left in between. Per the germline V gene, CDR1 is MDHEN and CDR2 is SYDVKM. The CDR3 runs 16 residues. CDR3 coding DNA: TGTGCCAGCATCACTAGGAGGGGGGTACGCACAGATACGCAGTATTTT. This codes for CASITRRGVRTDTQYF.

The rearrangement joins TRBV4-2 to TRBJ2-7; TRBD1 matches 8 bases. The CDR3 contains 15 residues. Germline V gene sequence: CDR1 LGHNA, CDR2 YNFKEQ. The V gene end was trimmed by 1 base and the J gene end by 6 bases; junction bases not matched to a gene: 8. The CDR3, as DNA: TGTGCCAGCAGCCAAGGAGCGACAGGGGCCCGCGAGCAGTACTTC. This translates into CASSQGATGAREQYF.

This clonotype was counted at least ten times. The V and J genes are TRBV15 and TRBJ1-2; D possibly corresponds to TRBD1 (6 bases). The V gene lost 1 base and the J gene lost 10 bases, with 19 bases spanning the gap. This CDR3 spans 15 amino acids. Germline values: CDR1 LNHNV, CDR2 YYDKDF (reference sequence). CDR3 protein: CATSRGLAPEGVYTF. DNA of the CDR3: TGTGCCACCAGCAGAGGGTTGGCGCCCGAGGGGGTCTACACCTTC.